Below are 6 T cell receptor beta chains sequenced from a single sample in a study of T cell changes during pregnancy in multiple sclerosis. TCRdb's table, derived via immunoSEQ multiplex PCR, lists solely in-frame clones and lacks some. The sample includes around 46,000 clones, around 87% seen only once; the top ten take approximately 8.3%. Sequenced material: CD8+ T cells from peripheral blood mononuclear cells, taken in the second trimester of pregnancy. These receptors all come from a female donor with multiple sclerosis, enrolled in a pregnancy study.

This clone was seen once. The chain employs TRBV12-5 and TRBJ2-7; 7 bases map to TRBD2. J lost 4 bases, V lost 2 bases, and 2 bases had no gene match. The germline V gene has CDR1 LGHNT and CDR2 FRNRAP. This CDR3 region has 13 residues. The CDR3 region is CASGLIGGYEQYF. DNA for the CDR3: TGTGCTAGTGGTTTGATCGGGGGGTACGAGCAGTACTTC. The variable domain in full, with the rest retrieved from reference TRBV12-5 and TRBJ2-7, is DARVTQTPRHKVTEMGQEVTMRCQPILGHNTVFWYRQTMMQGLELLAYFRNRAPLDDSGMPKDRFSAEMPDATLATLKIQPSEPRDSAVYFCASGLIGGYEQYFGPGTRLTVT.

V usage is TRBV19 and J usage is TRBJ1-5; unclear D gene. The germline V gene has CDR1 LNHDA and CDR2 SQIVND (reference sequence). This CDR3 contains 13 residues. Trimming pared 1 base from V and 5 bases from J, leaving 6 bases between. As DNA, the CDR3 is TGTGCCAGTAGTATAGTAATTGATCAGCCCCAGCATTTT. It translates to CASSIVIDQPQHF.

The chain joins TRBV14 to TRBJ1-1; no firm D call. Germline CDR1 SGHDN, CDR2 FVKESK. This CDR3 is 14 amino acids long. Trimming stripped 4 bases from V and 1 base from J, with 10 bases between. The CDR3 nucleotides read TGTGCCAGCAGCCCAGTCGTTGCGAACACTGAAGCTTTCTTT. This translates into CASSPVVANTEAFF.

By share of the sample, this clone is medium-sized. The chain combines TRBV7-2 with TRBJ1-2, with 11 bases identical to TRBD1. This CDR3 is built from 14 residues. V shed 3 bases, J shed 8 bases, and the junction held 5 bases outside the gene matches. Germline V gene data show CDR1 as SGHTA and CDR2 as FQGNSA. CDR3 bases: TGTGCCAGCAGCTTCCGGGACAGGGGGGACGGCTACACCTTC. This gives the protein CASSFRDRGDGYTF.

In DNA, the CDR3 is TGTGCCATCAGTGAGTCGGGACTAGCGGGAACCTACGAGCAGTACTTC. This gives the protein CAISESGLAGTYEQYF. V usage is TRBV10-3 and J usage is TRBJ2-7; 13 bases map to TRBD2. The V gene's germline CDR1 is ENHRY and CDR2 SYGVKD. The V and J ends lost 0 bases and 2 bases, in that order; junction bases with no gene match: 1. This CDR3 spans 16 amino acids.

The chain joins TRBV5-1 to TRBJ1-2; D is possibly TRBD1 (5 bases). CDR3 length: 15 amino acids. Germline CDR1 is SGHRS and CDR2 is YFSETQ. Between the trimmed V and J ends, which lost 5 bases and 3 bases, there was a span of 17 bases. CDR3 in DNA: TGCGCCAGCAGTTTTTCGAACGGGGGGGACTATGGCTACACCTTC. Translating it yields CASSFSNGGDYGYTF.